This passage covers 30 T cell receptor beta chains from one sample sequenced in a study of blood T cell repertoires in COVID-19. The repertoire was sequenced with immunoSEQ multiplex PCR; TCRdb's copy has only in-frame clones and lacks some. The sample lists fewer than 200,000 clones, around 74% occurring once. Specimen: peripheral blood. These receptors came from a woman of 80 years or more with acute or convalescent COVID-19.

The rearrangement joins TRBV7-2 to TRBJ1-2, with TRBD1 matching over 8 bases. The germline CDR1 and CDR2 sequences are SGHTA and FQGNSA. The V gene end was trimmed by 5 bases and the J gene end by 3 bases; junction bases not matched to a gene: 5. The CDR3 contains 14 residues. CDR3 DNA: TGTGCCAGCAGCAGGTCGACAGGGGACTATGGCTACACCTTC. Protein: CASSRSTGDYGYTF. The full variable domain, completed using reference TRBV7-2 and TRBJ1-2, is GAGVSQSPSNKVTEKGKDVELRCDPISGHTALYWYRQSLGQGLEFLIYFQGNSAPDKSGLPSDRFSAERTGGSVSTLTIQRTQQEDSAVYLCASSRSTGDYGYTFGSGTRLTVV.

The genes are TRBV7-9 and TRBJ2-1, with 7 bases matching TRBD1. Looked up from germline, CDR1 is SEHNR and CDR2 is FQNEAQ (reference sequence). CDR3 length: 14 residues. The trim removed 5 bases at V and 2 bases at J, leaving 3 bases unmatched. CDR3 loop: CASSPGTAYNEQFF. CDR3 in DNA: TGTGCCAGCAGCCCGGGGACAGCCTACAATGAGCAGTTCTTC.

The V gene is TRBV28, the J gene TRBJ1-2, with a tentative D call TRBD1 (6 bases). Germline CDR1 MDHEN, CDR2 SYDVKM. The CDR3 length is 14 residues. V shed 3 bases and J shed 3 bases, with 11 bases lying between them. This CDR3 reads CASSFSGVHYGYTF. The DNA for the CDR3 is TGTGCCAGCAGTTTCTCAGGGGTTCACTATGGCTACACCTTC.

The CDR3 spells CASSQVFSGRSKTDTQYF. The CDR3 bases are TGCGCCAGCAGCCAAGTGTTTAGCGGGAGGTCCAAGACAGATACGCAGTATTTT. The chain is built from TRBV4-3 and TRBJ2-3; 10 bases are shared with TRBD2. CDR1 is LGHNA and CDR2 is YSLEER in the germline V gene. The CDR3 spans 18 residues. With V trimmed by 1 base and J by 3 bases, 10 bases remained unmatched.

The chain is built from TRBV4-2 and TRBJ2-5; the D gene is possibly TRBD2 (5 bases). V lost 0 bases and J lost 4, with 12 bases in between. This CDR3 contains 15 residues. CDR1 and CDR2 from the germline V gene are LGHNA and YNFKEQ. In DNA form, the CDR3 reads TGTGCCAGCAGCCAAGATCTGCTCCGGGGAGAGACCCAGTACTTC. It is translated as CASSQDLLRGETQYF.

The CDR3 DNA reads as TGTGCCAGCAGCTTTACTAGCGGGAAATCCTACGAGCAGTACTTC. This sequence encodes CASSFTSGKSYEQYF. The chain is built from TRBV7-2 and TRBJ2-7; 10 bases are shared with TRBD2. From germline, CDR1 is SGHTA and CDR2 FQGNSA. The CDR3 totals 15 residues. V lost 3 bases, J lost 1 base, and 3 bases stayed unmatched.

The chain combines TRBV7-2 with TRBJ1-5, with D possibly being TRBD1 (6 bases). Germline CDR1 reads SGHTA; CDR2 reads FQGNSA. This CDR3 has 15 residues. Trimming removed 3 bases at V and 1 base at J, with 10 bases between. The CDR3 nucleotides are TGTGCCAGCAGCTTCGTACAGGGAAGCAATCAGCCCCAGCATTTT. Translating it yields CASSFVQGSNQPQHF.

The sample holds a few counts of this clone. The V call is TRBV5-1, the J call TRBJ2-1, with D perhaps TRBD1 (5 bases). Per germline, CDR1 SGHRS and CDR2 YFSETQ. CDR3 length equals 12 residues. Trimming shortened V by 0 bases and J by 7 bases, and 5 bases separated the two germline ends. Written as DNA, the CDR3 is TGCGCCAGCAGCTTGGACAGGAATGAGCAGTTCTTC. It yields the protein CASSLDRNEQFF.

The V gene is TRBV10-3, the J gene TRBJ2-2; 8 positions match TRBD1. The CDR3 has 15 amino acids. CDR1 and CDR2 from the germline V gene are ENHRY and SYGVKD. Trimming cost V 3 bases and J 1 base; bases outside gene matches: 1. CDR3 in DNA: TGTGCCATCAGTGATGGGACAGGGAACACCGGGGAGCTGTTTTTT. Its protein product is CAISDGTGNTGELFF.

The rearrangement uses TRBV10-3 and TRBJ2-1; D perhaps matches TRBD2 (5 bases). Germline assignment: CDR1 ENHRY and CDR2 SYGVKD. V lost 3 bases, J lost 3 bases, and 15 bases lay in between. This CDR3 is built from 16 residues. The CDR3, as DNA: TGTGCCATCAGTGATTTGGAGCGAGGAGGCTACAATGAGCAGTTCTTC. Protein sequence: CAISDLERGGYNEQFF.

This clone showed up just a few times. V is TRBV18 and J is TRBJ2-7; 7 bases align to TRBD1. The junction had 9 bases not matched to a gene; V was cut back by 2 bases and J by 2 bases. This CDR3 is 16 amino acids long. CDR1 is KGHSH, CDR2 LQKENI, per germline. CDR3: CASSPVPGQNTYEQYF. As DNA, the CDR3 is TGTGCCAGCTCACCAGTCCCGGGACAGAATACCTACGAGCAGTACTTC. The full variable domain, its missing parts supplied by reference TRBV18 and TRBJ2-7, is NAGVMQNPRHLVRRRGQEARLRCSPMKGHSHVYWYRQLPEEGLKFMVYLQKENIIDESGMPKERFSAEFPKEGPSILRIQQVVRGDSAAYFCASSPVPGQNTYEQYFGPGTRLTVT.

This clone has a single count. CDR3 amino acids: CASSGRQGANIGYTF. CDR3 bases: TGTGCCAGCAGCGGACGACAGGGGGCGAACATTGGCTACACCTTC. The chain couples TRBV9 to TRBJ1-2, with 10 bases lining up with TRBD1. Germline CDR1 and CDR2: SGDLS and YYNGEE. V lost 3 bases to trimming and J lost 7 bases; unmatched junction nucleotides: 9. The CDR3 has 15 residues.

The chain uses TRBV7-9 and TRBJ2-7; 10 bases fit TRBD1. The V segment lost 4 bases and the J segment 3 bases; nucleotides outside the gene matches: 6. The CDR3 is 15 residues long. Per germline, CDR1 SEHNR and CDR2 FQNEAQ (reference sequence). The CDR3 DNA reads TGTGCCAGCAGCTCCCCGGGACAGGGGAGCTACGAGCAGTACTTC. This encodes CASSSPGQGSYEQYF.

This clone has a single count. The chain links TRBV6-5 to TRBJ2-3; D is ambiguous. The CDR3 spans 11 residues. Per the germline V gene, CDR1 is MNHEY and CDR2 is SVGAGI. V lost 4 bases and J lost 5, with 4 bases in between. This CDR3 reads CASSFRDTQYF. CDR3 nucleotide sequence: TGTGCCAGCAGTTTTAGAGATACGCAGTATTTT.

J is TRBJ1-1 and V is TRBV9; the match to TRBD1 covers 8 bases. The CDR3 totals 15 residues. V shed 2 bases and J 0 bases; nucleotides not matched to a gene: 3. Per the germline V gene, CDR1 is SGDLS and CDR2 is YYNGEE. In DNA form, the CDR3 reads TGTGCCAGCAGCGTTGACAGGGGACTGAACACTGAAGCTTTCTTT. This translates into CASSVDRGLNTEAFF.

J is TRBJ2-1 and V is TRBV10-1, with 14 bases fitting TRBD2. CDR3 length equals 15 residues. Germline V gene sequence: CDR1 WNHNN, CDR2 SYGVQD (reference sequence). The trim removed 10 bases at V and 8 bases at J, leaving 10 bases unmatched. CDR3 sequence reads: CATRTGLAGVYEQFF. The CDR3 nucleotides are TGCGCCACAAGAACGGGACTAGCGGGAGTGTATGAGCAGTTCTTC.

The chain joins TRBV12-3 or TRBV12-4 to TRBJ1-2; no clear D. Trimming stripped 6 bases from V and 8 bases from J, with 13 bases between. The CDR3 has 12 amino acids. The CDR3 protein is CASSPAGIGYTF. CDR3 DNA: TGTGCCAGCAGCCCTGCGGGGATCGGCTACACCTTC.

CDR3 bases: TGTGCCAGCAGCAAAGTTAGTAGAGGGCCCAATAGCACAGATACGCAGTATTTT. Protein product: CASSKVSRGPNSTDTQYF. The rearrangement joins TRBV21-1 to TRBJ2-3; the table's D call of TRBD2 was not tested on the DNA. TRBV21-1 is flagged as a pseudogene. There are 18 residues in the CDR3.

The J gene is TRBJ1-2, the V gene TRBV27, with D tentatively TRBD1 (5 bases). Germline CDR1 reads MNHEY; CDR2 reads SMNVEV (reference sequence). The CDR3 is 14 amino acids. Trimming took 3 bases from V and 4 from J, leaving 12 bases between them. CDR3 sequence: CASSFVGGGYGYTF. The CDR3 bases are TGTGCCAGCAGTTTTGTGGGGGGGGGCTATGGCTACACCTTC.

The chain joins TRBV10-1 to TRBJ1-2, with D unclear. CDR1 WNHNN and CDR2 SYGVQD come from the germline V gene (reference sequence). The CDR3 runs 13 residues. Trimming cost V 2 bases and J 4 bases, with 8 bases left between them. In DNA, the CDR3 is TGCGCCAGCAGTGAGAACCAGATCTATGGCTACACCTTC. It specifies CASSENQIYGYTF.

The chain is built from TRBV21-1 and TRBJ2-7; TRBD2, as called in the table, went unchecked against the DNA. TRBV21-1 is a pseudogene. This CDR3 spans 14 amino acids. CDR3 DNA sequence: TGTGCCAGCAGCAAGGGAGACCCTACTCACGAGCAGTACTTC. It specifies CASSKGDPTHEQYF.

This sequence joins TRBV19 and TRBJ1-5; 8 bases align to TRBD1. CDR1 and CDR2 (germline): LNHDA, SQIVND (reference sequence). The CDR3 extends over 14 amino acids. Unmatched junction bases numbered 7, after V lost 11 bases and J lost 1 base. CDR3 in amino acids: CAGSGGASNQPQHF. In DNA form, the CDR3 reads TGTGCCGGTTCAGGGGGCGCGAGCAATCAGCCCCAGCATTTT.

This chain links TRBV5-1 with TRBJ1-6; 9 nucleotides align to TRBD1. Germline CDR1 is SGHRS and CDR2 is YFSETQ. This CDR3 spans 12 amino acids. The junction had 1 base not matched to a gene; V was cut back by 7 bases and J by 8 bases. The CDR3 loop is CASRDRDSPLHF. DNA of the CDR3: TGCGCCAGCCGGGACAGGGATTCACCCCTCCACTTT.

The chain uses TRBV27 and TRBJ1-6; 8 bases are a match to TRBD1. V gave up 3 bases and J gave up 6 bases; unmatched junction bases: 4. CDR1 and CDR2 from the germline V gene are MNHEY and SMNVEV (reference sequence). The CDR3 is made up of 15 amino acids. The CDR3 DNA sequence: TGTGCCAGCAGTTTCCGACAGGGGTCTAATTCACCCCTCCACTTT. Translated: CASSFRQGSNSPLHF.

V usage is TRBV30 and J usage is TRBJ2-7; TRBD2 matches 8 bases. Germline CDR1 is GTSNPN and CDR2 is SVGIG (reference sequence). Trimming took 1 base from V and 0 from J; bases not matched to a gene: 2. The CDR3 spans 14 residues. The CDR3 DNA reads TGTGCCTGGAGTGAGGGACTAGACTCCTACGAGCAGTACTTC. Translation: CAWSEGLDSYEQYF.

The gene calls are TRBV11-2 and TRBJ2-7; 9 bases match TRBD1. Germline V CDR1 and CDR2: SGHAT, FQNNGV. The CDR3 is 15 amino acids. The V and J ends lost 1 base and 6 bases, in that order; junction bases with no gene match: 7. The CDR3 coding sequence is TGTGCCAGCAGCTTAGGACAGGGGGAAACTCCCGAGCAGTACTTC. Its protein product is CASSLGQGETPEQYF.

This clone was recorded once. The gene calls are TRBV19 and TRBJ2-2, with a possible D match to TRBD2 (5 bases). Trimming took 7 bases from V and 4 from J, leaving 10 bases between them. CDR1 and CDR2 (germline): LNHDA, SQIVND (reference sequence). This CDR3 has 13 amino acids. This CDR3 is CASKSGITGELFF. The DNA of the CDR3 is TGTGCCAGTAAGTCGGGGATCACCGGGGAGCTGTTTTTT.

The rearrangement joins TRBV10-2 to TRBJ2-3, with 7 bases matching TRBD1. Germline V gene data show CDR1 as WSHSY and CDR2 as SAAADI. The length of the CDR3 is 14 residues. J gave up 6 bases and V 3 bases, and 6 bases lay outside the gene matches. The CDR3 reads CASSDRGIQDTQYF. In nucleotides, the CDR3 is TGCGCCAGCAGTGACAGGGGGATTCAGGATACGCAGTATTTT.

The chain recombines TRBV5-1 with TRBJ2-3; TRBD1 agrees at 7 bases. Germline CDR1 and CDR2: SGHRS and YFSETQ. The CDR3 has 14 residues. Trimming at V came to 2 bases and at J to 5 bases, leaving 5 bases not matched to a gene. The CDR3 loop reads CASSLDRDGDTQYF. CDR3 bases: TGCGCCAGCAGCTTAGACAGGGATGGAGATACGCAGTATTTT.

The CDR3 loop is CASSFGAGVAEAFF. CDR3 DNA: TGTGCCAGCAGTTTCGGGGCAGGGGTCGCTGAAGCTTTCTTT. J is TRBJ1-1 and V is TRBV27; maybe TRBD1 (6 bases). Trimming shortened V by 3 bases and J by 6 bases, and 14 bases separated the two germline ends. The CDR3 has 14 residues. CDR1 is MNHEY and CDR2 is SMNVEV in the germline V gene (reference sequence).